This T cell receptor (beta chain) was recovered during a study of cytomegalovirus exposure and HLA in healthy donors. Whole-study findings and limits: Among the CMV-associated chains, a few were confirmed in vitro as specific for CMV antigens. Only CMV serostatus was available as immune exposure information.

As for this clone: Its matching antigen is unknown. One junction end disagrees with the germline gene, perhaps due to a read error.

PCR primers comprised 60 Vbeta and 13 Jbeta primers. Assay used: immunoSEQ multiplex PCR; TCRdb lists only in-frame clones, some missing. The sample holds about 160,000 clones. Germline CDR1 reads LNHDA; CDR2 reads SQIVND (reference sequence). This CDR3 contains 15 residues. This clonotype was sampled from a woman between 55 and 75 years old in good health and CMV-seronegative. Source material: PBMCs. The rearrangement links TRBV19 to TRBJ2-7; the D gene is possibly TRBD1 (6 bases). The CDR3 nucleotides are TGTGCCAGTAGTTTAGACAGGAGGAGCTCCTACGAGCAGTACTTC. It yields the protein CASSLDRRSSYEQYF.